Below, 23 T cell receptor beta chains from the same sample are listed, as sequenced in a study of T cell responses to AZD1222 COVID-19 vaccine. Sequenced by immunoSEQ multiplex PCR; TCRdb stores in-frame clones only, minus some. The table shows around 140,000 clones, with roughly nine tenths occurring only once. The sample in question was peripheral blood, obtained on day 0 of AZD1222 vaccination. The receptors were sampled from an adult in good health.

The chain carries TRBV29-1 and TRBJ1-2; D remains ambiguous. Germline loops: CDR1 SQVTM, CDR2 ANQGSEA. The CDR3 covers 14 residues. V lost 3 bases, J lost 2 bases, and 13 bases lay in between. In DNA form, the CDR3 reads TGCAGCGTTGACTACAGCCCCTTAAACTATGGCTACACCTTC. The encoded protein is CSVDYSPLNYGYTF. The full variable domain, its missing parts supplied by reference TRBV29-1 and TRBJ1-2, is SAVISQKPSRDICQRGTSLTIQCQVDSQVTMMFWYRQQPGQSLTLIATANQGSEATYESGFVIDKFPISRPNLTFSTLTVSNMSPEDSSIYLCSVDYSPLNYGYTFGSGTRLTVV.

Note on this clone: Distinct nucleotide sequences in the sample also encode this CDR3. The genes are TRBV18 and TRBJ2-5, with D uncertain. V was shortened by 6 bases and J by 5 bases, with 7 bases between the two germline ends. The germline V gene encodes CDR1 KGHSH and CDR2 LQKENI. CDR3 length: 11 amino acids. The CDR3 reads CASSLEETQYF. The CDR3, as DNA: TGTGCCAGCTCCCTCGAGGAGACCCAGTACTTC.

This sequence joins TRBV14 and TRBJ2-2; no definite D call. CDR3 size: 11 residues. Germline CDR1 and CDR2: SGHDN and FVKESK. Trimming cost V 5 bases and J 8 bases, with 6 bases left between them. This chain's CDR3 is CASSNLGELFF. In DNA form, the CDR3 reads TGTGCCAGCAGCAACCTAGGGGAGCTGTTTTTT.

The CDR3 spells CASSILGRAYNEQFF. The CDR3 nucleotides are TGTGCCAGCAGCATACTCGGGAGGGCCTACAATGAGCAGTTCTTC. The rearrangement joins TRBV28 to TRBJ2-1; 8 nucleotides align to TRBD2. The CDR3 length is 15 residues. Germline CDR1 is MDHEN and CDR2 is SYDVKM. Unmatched junction bases numbered 6, after V lost 6 bases and J lost 2 bases.

The V gene is TRBV27, the J gene TRBJ1-1; unclear D gene. The CDR3 is made up of 13 amino acids. Germline lookup yields CDR1 MNHEY and CDR2 SMNVEV (reference sequence). Between the trimmed V and J ends, which lost 6 bases and 2 bases, there was a span of 10 bases. The chain's CDR3 is CASRIHFNTEAFF. The CDR3 nucleotides read TGTGCCAGCAGAATACATTTTAACACTGAAGCTTTCTTT.

The chain links TRBV12-3 or TRBV12-4 to TRBJ2-2; D gene ambiguous. CDR3 size: 13 residues. Trimming pared 3 bases from V and 7 bases from J, leaving 9 bases between. The CDR3 region is CASSFNSDGELFF. Here the CDR3 DNA reads TGTGCCAGCAGTTTCAATTCAGACGGGGAGCTGTTTTTT.

CDR3: CASSIDGGRVRDTQYF. The DNA of the CDR3 is TGTGCCAGTAGTATAGATGGCGGGAGGGTTAGAGATACGCAGTATTTT. The V call is TRBV19, the J call TRBJ2-3, with 9 bases aligning to TRBD2. Per the germline V gene, CDR1 is LNHDA and CDR2 is SQIVND (reference sequence). The V segment lost 0 bases and the J segment 5 bases; nucleotides outside the gene matches: 6. The length of the CDR3 is 16 residues.

This clone was detected only a few times. Other nucleotide sequences in the sample specify the same CDR3. The rearrangement links TRBV7-2 to TRBJ1-1, with D uncertain. The germline CDR1 and CDR2 sequences are SGHTA and FQGNSA. CDR3 size: 14 residues. V was clipped by 6 bases and J by 1 base, with 12 bases between them. CDR3 bases: TGTGCCAGCAGTCAGAGGCGGGGGAACACTGAAGCTTTCTTT. The encoded protein is CASSQRRGNTEAFF. Using reference TRBV7-2 and TRBJ1-1 for the parts outside the CDR3, the full variable domain is GAGVSQSPSNKVTEKGKDVELRCDPISGHTALYWYRQSLGQGLEFLIYFQGNSAPDKSGLPSDRFSAERTGGSVSTLTIQRTQQEDSAVYLCASSQRRGNTEAFFGQGTRLTVV.

The rearrangement links TRBV7-8 to TRBJ2-2; the D is unclear. The germline V gene encodes CDR1 SGHVS and CDR2 FQNEAQ. The CDR3 consists of 12 residues. Trimming took 5 bases from V and 9 from J, leaving 10 bases between them. This CDR3 reads CASSPRRRELFF. CDR3 nucleotide sequence: TGTGCCAGCAGCCCAAGGCGAAGGGAGCTGTTTTTT.

This clone has just one count. The chain recombines TRBV10-3 with TRBJ1-1; 7 nucleotides line up with TRBD1. Trimming cost V 6 bases and J 7 bases; bases outside gene matches: 5. Germline V gene lookup returns CDR1 ENHRY and CDR2 SYGVKD. This CDR3 spans 12 amino acids. CDR3 loop: CAISDRANEAFF. The DNA for the CDR3 is TGTGCCATCAGCGACAGGGCGAATGAAGCTTTCTTT.

The V and J genes are TRBV11-2 and TRBJ2-7; D is perhaps TRBD1 or TRBD2 (6 bases each). The germline CDR1 and CDR2 sequences are SGHAT and FQNNGV. Trimming pared 5 bases from V and 1 base from J, leaving 15 bases between. This CDR3 region has 15 residues. The CDR3 nucleotides read TGTGCCAGCAGCCTCAACCTAGGGGGGTCCTACGAGCAGTACTTC. Translation gives CASSLNLGGSYEQYF. The whole variable domain, remainder taken from reference TRBV11-2 and TRBJ2-7, is EAGVAQSPRYKIIEKRQSVAFWCNPISGHATLYWYQQILGQGPKLLIQFQNNGVVDDSQLPKDRFSAERLKGVDSTLKIQPAKLEDSAVYLCASSLNLGGSYEQYFGPGTRLTVT.

The rearrangement joins TRBV12-3 or TRBV12-4 to TRBJ1-2; TRBD1 is a possible D gene (5 bases). V was cut by 6 bases and J by 3 bases, with 8 bases left in between. This CDR3 contains 12 residues. The CDR3 loop is CASSRDYYGYTF. The CDR3 nucleotides are TGTGCCAGCAGCCGGGACTACTATGGCTACACCTTC.

CDR3 nucleotide sequence: TGCAGTGTTTCTAGGAATGAGCAGTTCTTC. Its protein product is CSVSRNEQFF. The chain couples TRBV20-1 to TRBJ2-1; D call uncertain. Germline CDR1 DFQATT, CDR2 SNEGSKA (reference sequence). The CDR3 is 10 amino acids. The V end lost 7 bases, the J end lost 7 bases, and 8 bases lay between the germline ends.

This chain uses TRBV6-5 with TRBJ1-1, with 8 bases matching TRBD1. This CDR3 has 14 amino acids. The germline V gene has CDR1 MNHEY and CDR2 SVGAGI. After removal of 5 bases from V and 5 bases from J, the junction contained 7 bases not matched to a gene. CDR3: CASSMDRADTEAFF. Here the CDR3 DNA reads TGTGCCAGCAGTATGGACAGGGCTGATACTGAAGCTTTCTTT.

CDR3: CAWSPRDRKDSPLHF. CDR3 DNA: TGTGCCTGGAGCCCACGCGACAGGAAGGATTCACCCCTCCACTTT. This sequence joins TRBV30 and TRBJ1-6, with a possible D match to TRBD1 (6 bases). The germline V and J ends were trimmed by 3 bases and 8 bases, with 17 bases remaining between them. Germline lookup yields CDR1 GTSNPN and CDR2 SVGIG (reference sequence). The CDR3 is 15 amino acids.

V and J are TRBV9 and TRBJ2-5, with D perhaps TRBD2 (5 bases). V shed 2 bases and J shed 5 bases, with 13 bases lying between them. The CDR3 is 14 residues long. CDR1 is SGDLS, CDR2 YYNGEE, per germline. Here the CDR3 reads CASSVGNPLETQYF. The DNA of the CDR3 is TGTGCCAGCAGCGTCGGGAATCCCCTGGAGACCCAGTACTTC.

The chain employs TRBV27 and TRBJ1-5, with TRBD1 matching 8 bases. The CDR3 extends over 15 amino acids. CDR1 and CDR2 from the germline V gene are MNHEY and SMNVEV (reference sequence). With V trimmed by 6 bases and J by 2 bases, 6 bases remained unmatched. This chain's CDR3 is CASRNGQGGNQPQHF. CDR3 DNA sequence: TGTGCCAGCAGGAACGGACAGGGTGGCAATCAGCCCCAGCATTTT.

J is TRBJ1-2 and V is TRBV12-3 or TRBV12-4, with unresolved D. V lost 5 bases and J lost 5, with 12 bases in between. The length of the CDR3 is 13 residues. CDR3 sequence (DNA): TGTGCCAGCAGTGAACGGACTTCTTATGGCTACACCTTC. As protein: CASSERTSYGYTF.

This clone appeared once. The chain recombines TRBV9 with TRBJ1-3; unclear D gene. The germline V gene has CDR1 SGDLS and CDR2 YYNGEE. Trimming took 3 bases from V and 0 from J, leaving 10 bases between them. The CDR3 is 15 amino acids. For the CDR3, the DNA is TGTGCCAGCAGCGCCGACCCCAGCTCTGGAAACACCATATATTTT. This translates into CASSADPSSGNTIYF. The full variable domain, with the rest looked up from reference TRBV9 and TRBJ1-3, is DSGVTQTPKHLITATGQRVTLRCSPRSGDLSVYWYQQSLDQGLQFLIQYYNGEERAKGNILERFSAQQFPDLHSELNLSSLELGDSALYFCASSADPSSGNTIYFGEGSWLTVV.

V and J are TRBV11-1 and TRBJ1-1; 8 bases map to TRBD1. From germline, CDR1 is SGHAT and CDR2 FQDESV (reference sequence). With 7 bases clipped from V and 0 bases from J, the junction kept 4 bases outside the gene matches. The CDR3 is 14 amino acids. The CDR3 spells CASTQGAMNTEAFF. In nucleotides, the CDR3 is TGTGCCAGCACCCAGGGGGCCATGAACACTGAAGCTTTCTTT.

The chain joins TRBV5-6 to TRBJ2-5; 9 positions match TRBD2. The V segment lost 2 bases and the J segment 4 bases; nucleotides outside the gene matches: 9. Germline V lookup: CDR1 SGHDT, CDR2 YYEEEE. There are 16 residues in the CDR3. The CDR3 sequence: CASSLFSGSNGETQYF. DNA of the CDR3: TGTGCCAGCAGCTTATTTAGCGGGAGCAATGGAGAGACCCAGTACTTC.

V and J are TRBV7-2 and TRBJ1-5, with 9 nucleotides matching TRBD1. CDR1 is SGHTA and CDR2 is FQGNSA in the germline V gene. This CDR3 region has 15 residues. Trimming at V came to 5 bases and at J to 7 bases, leaving 9 bases not matched to a gene. The CDR3 sequence is CASSLQGADGQPQHF. The CDR3 coding sequence is TGTGCCAGCAGCCTACAGGGGGCTGACGGGCAGCCCCAGCATTTT.

V gene TRBV9 combines with J gene TRBJ2-1; D assignment may be TRBD1 or TRBD2 (6 bases each). The V gene's germline CDR1 is SGDLS and CDR2 YYNGEE. The CDR3 runs to 14 residues. V was clipped by 6 bases and J by 7 bases, with 17 bases between them. The DNA of the CDR3 is TGTGCCAGCACCCGTAGTGGGGGGCCGAATGAGCAGTTCTTC. Amino acid sequence: CASTRSGGPNEQFF.